This T cell receptor (beta chain) was identified during a study of vaccination and CD4 T cells after COVID-19. The CDR3 covers 14 residues. Germline CDR1 is SQVTM and CDR2 is ANQGSEA. V was clipped by 4 bases and J by 2 bases, with 12 bases between them. A word on this clonotype: The antigen is undetermined.

The Oncomine TCR Beta short-read assay generated sequence data from the DNA of cultured CD4+ T cells. MiXCR, run by TCRdb on the PCR reads, gives a single entry per CDR3 protein. Among 15,000 to 25,000 distinct CDR3 sequences listed, 42% were seen once. Treatment indicated: approximately 9-day PBMC culture with coronavirus spike peptide pools or control peptides (ViraFEST assay). This chain links TRBV29-1 with TRBJ1-5; tentative D call: TRBD1 (6 bases). The clonotype comes from a human donor who received a COVID-19 vaccine. The sample here was CD4+ T cells from blood, cultured in vitro, taken before SARS-CoV-2 vaccination. The CDR3 bases are TGCAGCGTTGGTGGGGCAGGGGGCAATCAGCCCCAGCATTTT. It encodes CSVGGAGGNQPQHF.